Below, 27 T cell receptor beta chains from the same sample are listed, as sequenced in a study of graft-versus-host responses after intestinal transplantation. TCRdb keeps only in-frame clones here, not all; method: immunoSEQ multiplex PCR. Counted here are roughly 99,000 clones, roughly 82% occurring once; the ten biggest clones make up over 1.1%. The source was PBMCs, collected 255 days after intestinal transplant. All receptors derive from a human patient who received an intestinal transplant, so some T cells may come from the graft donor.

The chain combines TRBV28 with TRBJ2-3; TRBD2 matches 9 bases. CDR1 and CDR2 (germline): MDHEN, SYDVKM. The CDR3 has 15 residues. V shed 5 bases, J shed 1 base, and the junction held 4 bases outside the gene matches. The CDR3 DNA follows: TGTGCCAGCAGTGCGGGGGGGCCGGGCACAGATACGCAGTATTTT. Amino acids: CASSAGGPGTDTQYF.

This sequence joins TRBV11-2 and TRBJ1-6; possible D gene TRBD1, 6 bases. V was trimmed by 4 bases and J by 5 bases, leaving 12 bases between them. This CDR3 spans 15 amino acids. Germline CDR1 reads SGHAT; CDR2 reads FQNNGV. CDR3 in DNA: TGTGCCAGCAGCTCACAGGGCTCGGATAATTCACCCCTCCACTTT. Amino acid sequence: CASSSQGSDNSPLHF.

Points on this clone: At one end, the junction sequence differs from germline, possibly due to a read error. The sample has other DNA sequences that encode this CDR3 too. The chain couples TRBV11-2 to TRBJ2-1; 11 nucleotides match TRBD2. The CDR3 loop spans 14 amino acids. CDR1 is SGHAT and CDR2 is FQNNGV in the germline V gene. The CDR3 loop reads CASSSLAGGYEQFF. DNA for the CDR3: TGTGCTAGCAGCTCTCTAGCGGGAGGCTATGAGCAGTTCTTC.

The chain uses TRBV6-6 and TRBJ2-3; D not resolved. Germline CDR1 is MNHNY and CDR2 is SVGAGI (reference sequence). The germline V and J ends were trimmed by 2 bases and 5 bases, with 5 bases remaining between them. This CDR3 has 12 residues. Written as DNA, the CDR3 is TGTGCCAGCAGTTACCCTTTAGATACGCAGTATTTT. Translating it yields CASSYPLDTQYF.

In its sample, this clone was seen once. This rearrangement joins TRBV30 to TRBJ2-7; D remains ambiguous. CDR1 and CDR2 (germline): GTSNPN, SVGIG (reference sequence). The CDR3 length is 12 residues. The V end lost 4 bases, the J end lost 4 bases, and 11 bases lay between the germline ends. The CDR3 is CAWKKDPYEQYF. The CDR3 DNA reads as TGTGCCTGGAAGAAGGACCCATACGAGCAGTACTTC.

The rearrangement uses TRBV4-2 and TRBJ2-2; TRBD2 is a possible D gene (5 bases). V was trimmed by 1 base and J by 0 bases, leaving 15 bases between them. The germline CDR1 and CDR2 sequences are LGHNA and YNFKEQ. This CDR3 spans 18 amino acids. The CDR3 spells CASSQADVLSANTGELFF. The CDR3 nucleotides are TGTGCCAGCAGCCAAGCTGATGTCCTTAGCGCGAACACCGGGGAGCTGTTTTTT.

The CDR3 sequence is CASRARLANYGYTF. The CDR3 region has the DNA TGTGCCAGCAGAGCCAGGCTAGCTAACTATGGCTACACCTTC. The rearrangement joins TRBV27 to TRBJ1-2; D unresolved. CDR1 is MNHEY and CDR2 is SMNVEV in the germline V gene (reference sequence). The CDR3 is 14 residues long. V lost 6 bases to trimming and J lost 0 bases, with 11 bases between them.

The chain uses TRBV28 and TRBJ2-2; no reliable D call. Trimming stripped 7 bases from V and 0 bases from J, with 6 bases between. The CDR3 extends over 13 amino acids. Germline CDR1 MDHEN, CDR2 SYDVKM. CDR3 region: CASNTANTGELFF. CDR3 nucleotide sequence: TGTGCCAGCAACACAGCGAACACCGGGGAGCTGTTTTTT.

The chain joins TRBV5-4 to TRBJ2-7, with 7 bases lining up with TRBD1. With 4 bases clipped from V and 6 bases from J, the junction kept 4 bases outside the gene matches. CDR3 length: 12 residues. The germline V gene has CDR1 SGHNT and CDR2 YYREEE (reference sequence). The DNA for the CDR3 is TGTGCCAGCAGCCGCGACAGGGCCGAGCAGTACTTC. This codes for CASSRDRAEQYF.

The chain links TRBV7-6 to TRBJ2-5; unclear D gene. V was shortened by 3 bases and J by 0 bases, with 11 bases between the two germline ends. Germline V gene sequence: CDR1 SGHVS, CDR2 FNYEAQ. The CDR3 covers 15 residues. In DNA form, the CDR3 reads TGTGCCAGCAGCTTTACCTGGCTGTACCAAGAGACCCAGTACTTC. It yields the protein CASSFTWLYQETQYF.

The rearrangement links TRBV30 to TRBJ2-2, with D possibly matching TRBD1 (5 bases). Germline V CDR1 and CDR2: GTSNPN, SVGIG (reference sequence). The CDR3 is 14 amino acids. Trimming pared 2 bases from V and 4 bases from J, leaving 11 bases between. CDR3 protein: CAWSHWQGTGELFF. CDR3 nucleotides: TGTGCCTGGAGTCATTGGCAGGGCACCGGGGAGCTGTTTTTT.

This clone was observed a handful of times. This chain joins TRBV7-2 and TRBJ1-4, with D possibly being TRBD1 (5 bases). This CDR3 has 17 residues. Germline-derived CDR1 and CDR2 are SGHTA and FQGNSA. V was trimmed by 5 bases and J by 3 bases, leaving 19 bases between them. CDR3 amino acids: CASSLRDCQVANEKLFF. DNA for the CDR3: TGTGCCAGCAGCCTACGGGACTGTCAGGTAGCTAATGAAAAACTGTTTTTT.

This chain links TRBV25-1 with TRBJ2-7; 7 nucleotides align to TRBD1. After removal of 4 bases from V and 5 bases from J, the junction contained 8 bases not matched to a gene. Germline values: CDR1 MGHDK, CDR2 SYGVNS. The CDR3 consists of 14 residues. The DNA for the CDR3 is TGTGCCAGCAGTGGCCCCCGGGACAGCGACGAGCAGTACTTC. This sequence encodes CASSGPRDSDEQYF.

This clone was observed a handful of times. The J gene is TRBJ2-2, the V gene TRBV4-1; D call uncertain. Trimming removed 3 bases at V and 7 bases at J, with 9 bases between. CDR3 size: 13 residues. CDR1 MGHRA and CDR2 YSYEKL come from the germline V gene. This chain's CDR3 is CASSQEMLGELFF. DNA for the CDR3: TGCGCCAGCAGCCAGGAAATGCTCGGGGAGCTGTTTTTT.

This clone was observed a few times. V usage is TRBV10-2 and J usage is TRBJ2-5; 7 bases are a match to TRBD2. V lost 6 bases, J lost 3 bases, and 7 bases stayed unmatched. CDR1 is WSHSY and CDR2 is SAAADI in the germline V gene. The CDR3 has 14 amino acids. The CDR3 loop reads CASSPGGGKETQYF. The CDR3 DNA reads TGCGCCAGCAGCCCCGGGGGAGGGAAAGAGACCCAGTACTTC.

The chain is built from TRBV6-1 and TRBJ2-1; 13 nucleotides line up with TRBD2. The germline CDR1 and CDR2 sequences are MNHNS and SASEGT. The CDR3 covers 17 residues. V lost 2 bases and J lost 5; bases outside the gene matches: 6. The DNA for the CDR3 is TGTGCCAGCAGTGAATGGGTACTAGCGGGGGGGAACAATGAGCAGTTCTTC. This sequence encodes CASSEWVLAGGNNEQFF.

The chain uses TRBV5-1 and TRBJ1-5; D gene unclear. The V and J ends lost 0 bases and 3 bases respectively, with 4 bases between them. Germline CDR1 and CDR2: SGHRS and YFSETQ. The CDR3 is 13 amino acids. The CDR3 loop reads CASSLELNQPQHF. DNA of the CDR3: TGCGCCAGCAGCTTGGAACTCAATCAGCCCCAGCATTTT. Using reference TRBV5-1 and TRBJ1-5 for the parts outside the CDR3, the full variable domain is KAGVTQTPRYLIKTRGQQVTLSCSPISGHRSVSWYQQTPGQGLQFLFEYFSETQRNKGNFPGRFSGRQFSNSRSEMNVSTLELGDSALYLCASSLELNQPQHFGDGTRLSIL.

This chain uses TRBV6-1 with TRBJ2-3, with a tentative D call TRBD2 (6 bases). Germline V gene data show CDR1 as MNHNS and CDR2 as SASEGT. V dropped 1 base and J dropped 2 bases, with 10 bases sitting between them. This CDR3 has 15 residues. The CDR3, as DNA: TGTGCCAGCAGTGAAGGACTAGTCTACACAGATACGCAGTATTTT. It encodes CASSEGLVYTDTQYF.

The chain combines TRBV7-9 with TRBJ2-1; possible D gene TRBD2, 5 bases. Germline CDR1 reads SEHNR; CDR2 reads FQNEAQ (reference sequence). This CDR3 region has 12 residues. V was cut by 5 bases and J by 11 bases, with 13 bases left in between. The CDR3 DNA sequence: TGTGCCAGCAGCGCCGAGGGAGCTAAGCAGTTCTTC. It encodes CASSAEGAKQFF.

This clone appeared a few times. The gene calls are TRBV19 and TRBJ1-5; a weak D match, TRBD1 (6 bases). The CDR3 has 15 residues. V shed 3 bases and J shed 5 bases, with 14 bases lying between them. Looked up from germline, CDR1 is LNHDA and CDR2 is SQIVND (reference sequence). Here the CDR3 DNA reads TGTGCCAGTAGTATTGGGAGGGGGTTGGATCAGCCCCAGCATTTT. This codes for CASSIGRGLDQPQHF.

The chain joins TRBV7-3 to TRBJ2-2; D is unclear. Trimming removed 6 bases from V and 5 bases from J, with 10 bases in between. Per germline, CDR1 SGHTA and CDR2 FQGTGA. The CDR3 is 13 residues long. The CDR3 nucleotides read TGTGCCAGCAGTTTGGACCTGACCGGGGAGCTGTTTTTT. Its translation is CASSLDLTGELFF. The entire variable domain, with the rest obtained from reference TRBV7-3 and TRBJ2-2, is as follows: GAGVSQTPSNKVTEKGKYVELRCDPISGHTALYWYRQSLGQGPEFLIYFQGTGAADDSGLPNDRFFAVRPEGSVSTLKIQRTERGDSAVYLCASSLDLTGELFFGEGSRLTVL.

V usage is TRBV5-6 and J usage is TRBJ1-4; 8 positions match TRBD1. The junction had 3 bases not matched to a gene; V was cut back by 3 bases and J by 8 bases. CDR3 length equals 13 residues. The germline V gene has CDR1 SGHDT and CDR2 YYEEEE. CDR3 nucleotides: TGTGCCAGCAGCTCGGACAGGGAAGAAAAACTGTTTTTT. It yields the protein CASSSDREEKLFF.

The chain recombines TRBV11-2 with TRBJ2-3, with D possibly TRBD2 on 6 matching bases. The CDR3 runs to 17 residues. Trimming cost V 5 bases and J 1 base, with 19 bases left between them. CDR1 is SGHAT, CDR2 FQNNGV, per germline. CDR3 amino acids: CASSPGVWSLGTDTQYF. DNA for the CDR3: TGTGCCAGCAGCCCGGGGGTGTGGTCCTTGGGCACAGATACGCAGTATTTT.

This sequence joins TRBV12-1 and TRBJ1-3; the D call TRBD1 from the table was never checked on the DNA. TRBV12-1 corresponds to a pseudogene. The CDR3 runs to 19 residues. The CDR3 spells CASSSSGQGAKDSGNTIYF. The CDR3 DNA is TGTGCCAGCAGCTCTTCGGGACAGGGGGCGAAAGACTCTGGAAACACCATATATTTT.

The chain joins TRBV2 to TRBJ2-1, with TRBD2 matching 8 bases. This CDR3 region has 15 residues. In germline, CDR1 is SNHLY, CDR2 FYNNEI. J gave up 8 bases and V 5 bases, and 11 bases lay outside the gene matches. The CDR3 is CASSRAGVGLDEQFF. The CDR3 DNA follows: TGTGCCAGCAGTAGAGCGGGGGTGGGGTTGGATGAGCAGTTCTTC.

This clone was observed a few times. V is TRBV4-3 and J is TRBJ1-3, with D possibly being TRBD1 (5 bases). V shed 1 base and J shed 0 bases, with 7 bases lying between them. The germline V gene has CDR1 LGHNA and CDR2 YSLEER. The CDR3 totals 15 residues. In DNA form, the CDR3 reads TGCGCCAGCAGCCAAGCTGGGGGCTCTGGAAACACCATATATTTT. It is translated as CASSQAGGSGNTIYF.

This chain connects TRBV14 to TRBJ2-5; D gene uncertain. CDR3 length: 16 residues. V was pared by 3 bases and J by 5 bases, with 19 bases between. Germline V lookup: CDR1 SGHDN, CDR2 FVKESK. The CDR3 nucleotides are TGTGCCAGCAGCCAGGTGTGGACCGAGGCTGGGGAGACCCAGTACTTC. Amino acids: CASSQVWTEAGETQYF.